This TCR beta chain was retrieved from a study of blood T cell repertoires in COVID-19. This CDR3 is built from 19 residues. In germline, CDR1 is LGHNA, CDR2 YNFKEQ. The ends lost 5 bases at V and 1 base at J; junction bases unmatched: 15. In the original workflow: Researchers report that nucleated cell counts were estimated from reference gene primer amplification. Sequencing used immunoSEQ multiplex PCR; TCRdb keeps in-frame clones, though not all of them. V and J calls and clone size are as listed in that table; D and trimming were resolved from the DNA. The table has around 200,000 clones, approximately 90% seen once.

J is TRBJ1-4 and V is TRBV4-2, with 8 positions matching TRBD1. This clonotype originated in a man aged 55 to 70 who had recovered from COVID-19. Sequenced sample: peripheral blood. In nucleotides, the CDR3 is TGTGCCAGCAGCGGGGCCCGGACAGGGTCGGGGCGAACTAATGAAAAACTGTTTTTT. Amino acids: CASSGARTGSGRTNEKLFF.